This T cell receptor (beta chain) was retrieved from a study of blood T cell repertoires in COVID-19. Overall study context: Acute and convalescent COVID-19 samples came from the United States, Italy and Spain. From T cells, B-cell-depleted T cells, or PBMCs came the material, which was cDNA or gDNA.

TCRdb's copy holds only in-frame clones and misses some; the assay was immunoSEQ multiplex PCR. The sample has about 300,000 clones; 70% to 90% are singletons. The receptor comes from a man aged 70-80 years with acute or convalescent COVID-19. Input material: peripheral blood.

The CDR3 coding sequence is TGTGCCAGCGGGACATCTGGAAACACCATATATTTT. Residues: CASGTSGNTIYF. The V and J genes are TRBV19 and TRBJ1-3; D might be TRBD1 (6 bases). Germline lookup yields CDR1 LNHDA and CDR2 SQIVND (reference sequence). This CDR3 comprises 12 residues. Trimming removed 9 bases from V and 1 base from J, with 7 bases in between.